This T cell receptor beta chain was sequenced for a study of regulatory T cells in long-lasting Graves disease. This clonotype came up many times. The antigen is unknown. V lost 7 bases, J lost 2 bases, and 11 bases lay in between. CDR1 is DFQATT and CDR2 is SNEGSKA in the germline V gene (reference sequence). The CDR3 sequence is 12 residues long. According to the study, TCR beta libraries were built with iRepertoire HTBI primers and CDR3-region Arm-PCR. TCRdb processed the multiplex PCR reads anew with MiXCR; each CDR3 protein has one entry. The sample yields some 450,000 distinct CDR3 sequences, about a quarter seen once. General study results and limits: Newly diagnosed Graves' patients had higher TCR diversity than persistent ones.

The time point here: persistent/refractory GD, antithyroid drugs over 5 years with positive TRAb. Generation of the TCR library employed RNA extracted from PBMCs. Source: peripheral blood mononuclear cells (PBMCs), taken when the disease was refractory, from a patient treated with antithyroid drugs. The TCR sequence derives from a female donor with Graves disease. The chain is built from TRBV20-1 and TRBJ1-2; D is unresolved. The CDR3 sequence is CSVQRANYGYTF. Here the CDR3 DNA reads TGCAGTGTCCAACGGGCCAACTATGGCTACACCTTC.